This TCR beta chain is drawn from a study of OX40 agonist ivuxolimab in advanced cancers. Study-level background: The study gave patients intravenous ivuxolimab at 0.01 to 10 mg/kg every 2 weeks. With a range of roughly 23 to 79, age averaged about 58 years, and about 83% were male.

This clone was seen only once. Its antigen is as yet unknown. Study observations and caveats: Among T cells, CD8+ cells averaged more expanded clones than CD4+ cells.

The table came from immunoSEQ multiplex PCR; TCRdb's copy has only in-frame clones and leaves some out. This table has over 100,000 clones, 85% to 95% appearing once. Deletions cut 1 base from V and 8 bases from J, with 14 bases between. Germline V gives CDR1 SGHTA, CDR2 FQGNSA. The CDR3 loop spans 15 amino acids. The material sequenced was CD4+ or CD8+ T cells sorted from blood, taken in a trial of the OX40 agonist ivuxolimab. This receptor was obtained from an adult with an advanced solid tumor such as melanoma, head and neck, liver or kidney cancer. The chain has TRBV7-2 and TRBJ1-4; D remains unclear. The CDR3 nucleotides read TGTGCCAGCAGCTTAGATACGGAGGGTTGGGAAAAACTGTTTTTT. It is translated as CASSLDTEGWEKLFF.